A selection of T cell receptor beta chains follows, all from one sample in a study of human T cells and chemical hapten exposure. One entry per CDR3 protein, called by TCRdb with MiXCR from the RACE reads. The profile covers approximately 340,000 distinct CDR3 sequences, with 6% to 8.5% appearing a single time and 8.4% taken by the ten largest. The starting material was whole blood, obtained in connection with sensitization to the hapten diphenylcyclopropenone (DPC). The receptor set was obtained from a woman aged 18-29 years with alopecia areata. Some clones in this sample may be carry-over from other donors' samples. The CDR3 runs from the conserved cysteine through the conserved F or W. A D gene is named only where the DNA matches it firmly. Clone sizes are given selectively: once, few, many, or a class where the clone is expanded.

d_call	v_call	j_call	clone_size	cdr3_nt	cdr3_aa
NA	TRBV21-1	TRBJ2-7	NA	TGTGCCAGCAGCTTACACGGGGTAGGGAGCATCTACGAGCAGTACTTC	CASSLHGVGSIYEQYF
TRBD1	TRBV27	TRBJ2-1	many	TGTGCCAGCAGTTTATCCGTGGGACAGACCTACAATGAGCAGTTCTTC	CASSLSVGQTYNEQFF
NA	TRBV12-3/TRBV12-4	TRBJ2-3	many	TGTGCCAGCAGTTTTGGCGCAGTTAGCACAGATACGCAGTATTTT	CASSFGAVSTDTQYF
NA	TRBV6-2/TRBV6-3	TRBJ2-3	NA	TGTGCCAGCAGATGGACAGGCACAGATACGCAGTATTTT	CASRWTGTDTQYF
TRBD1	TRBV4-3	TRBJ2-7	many	TGCGCTCCCTCGAGGACAGGGATCTACGAGCAGTACTTC	CAPSRTGIYEQYF
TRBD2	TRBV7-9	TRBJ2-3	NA	TGTGCCAGCAGCATGGGACTAGCGGGGGGGCAAGATACGCAGTATTTT	CASSMGLAGGQDTQYF
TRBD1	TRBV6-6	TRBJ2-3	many	TGTGCCACGCTGACAGGGGGCTTGGATACGCAGTATTTT	CATLTGGLDTQYF
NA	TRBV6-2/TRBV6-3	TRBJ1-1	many	TGTGCCAGCAGTTACGTGGGGCGGAACACTGAAGCTTTCTTT	CASSYVGRNTEAFF
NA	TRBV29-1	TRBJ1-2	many	TGCAGCGTTCGCAGGGATGAAGTCAACTATGGCTACACCTTC	CSVRRDEVNYGYTF
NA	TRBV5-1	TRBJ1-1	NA	TGCGCCAGCAGCTTGATAGGGGTACACACTGAAGCTTTCTTT	CASSLIGVHTEAFF
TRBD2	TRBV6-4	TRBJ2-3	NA	TGTGCCAGCAGTCCTACTAGCGGGGGAACAAGAAGCCAAGCGCAGTATTTT	CASSPTSGGTRSQAQYF
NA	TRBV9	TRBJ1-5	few	TGTGCCAGCAGCGTAGAGGGACAGCCCCAGCATTTT	CASSVEGQPQHF
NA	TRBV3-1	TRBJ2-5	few	TGTGCCAGCAGCCAAGTGTGGCAGGTCGGAGAGACCCAGTACTTC	CASSQVWQVGETQYF
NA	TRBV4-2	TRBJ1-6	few	TGTGCCAGCAGCCCCCGCCAGGAGGATTCACCCCTCCACTTT	CASSPRQEDSPLHF
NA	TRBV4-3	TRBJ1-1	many	TGCGCCAGCAGCCATGGCGGCCATCCCGAAGCTTTCTTT	CASSHGGHPEAFF
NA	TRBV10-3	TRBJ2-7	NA	TGTGCCACCAGAGGGGTCCTCTCCTACGAGCAGTACTTC	CATRGVLSYEQYF
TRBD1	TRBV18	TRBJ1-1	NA	TGTGCCAGCTCACCGTTACCCGGGACAGGGTCCACTGAAGCTTTCTTT	CASSPLPGTGSTEAFF
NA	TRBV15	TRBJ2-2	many	TGTGCCACCAGCAGAGTGGACAGACCCACCGGGGAGCTGTTTTTT	CATSRVDRPTGELFF
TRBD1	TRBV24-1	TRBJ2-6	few	TGTGCCACCAGTGACACCCTCTGGGACAGGGTGTACGGGGCCAACGTCCTGACTTTC	CATSDTLWDRVYGANVLTF
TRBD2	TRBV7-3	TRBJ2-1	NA	TGTGCCAGCAGCTTAGAGGGGACTAGCGGGGTGAATGAGCAGTTCTTC	CASSLEGTSGVNEQFF
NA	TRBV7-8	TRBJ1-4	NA	TGTGCCAGCAGCGTGGGGGGGCTTGGAGAGGGAAAACTGTTTTTT	CASSVGGLGEGKLFF
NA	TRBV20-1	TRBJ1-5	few	TGCAGTGCTAGAGAAGGGATTAGCAATCAGCCCCAGCATTTT	CSAREGISNQPQHF
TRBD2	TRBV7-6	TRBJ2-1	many	TGTGCCAGCAGCTTAGTAGCGGGGGGCTTCAATGAGCAGTTCTTC	CASSLVAGGFNEQFF
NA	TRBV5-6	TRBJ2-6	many	TGTGCCAGCAGCGACAGCTCTGGGGCCAACGTCCTGACTTTC	CASSDSSGANVLTF
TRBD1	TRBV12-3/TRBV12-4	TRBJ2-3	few	TGTGCCAGCAGTTCCGGGACAGGAGGAGATACGCAGTATTTT	CASSSGTGGDTQYF
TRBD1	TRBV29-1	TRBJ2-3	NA	TGCAGCGTTGGAGGACAGGGGACAGATACGCAGTATTTT	CSVGGQGTDTQYF
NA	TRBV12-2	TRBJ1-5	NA	TGTGCAAGTCGCTTAGCGAACGGTGGGCCCCAGCATTTT	CASRLANGGPQHF
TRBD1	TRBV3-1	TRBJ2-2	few	TGTGCCAGCAGCCAGTTCTCTCAGGGGGCCGGGGAGCTGTTTTTT	CASSQFSQGAGELFF
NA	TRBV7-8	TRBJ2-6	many	TGTGCCAGCAACCAGGGGCCTGGGGCCAACGTCCTGACTTTC	CASNQGPGANVLTF
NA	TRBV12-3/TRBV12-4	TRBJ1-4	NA	TGTGCCAGCAGTTACCAGGGGAGGGCTAATGAAAAACTGTTTTTT	CASSYQGRANEKLFF
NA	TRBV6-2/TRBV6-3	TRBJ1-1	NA	TGTGCCAGCAGCCCCGGGCCAGGAACCGAAGAGGCTGAAGCTTTCTTT	CASSPGPGTEEAEAFF
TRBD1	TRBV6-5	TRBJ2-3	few	TGTGCCAGCAGTCGTACGAAGGGACAGGGGGCGACAGATACGCAGTATTTT	CASSRTKGQGATDTQYF
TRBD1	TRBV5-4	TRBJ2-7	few	TGTGCCAGCAGCTTCCCGGACAGGGGGCAGTACTTC	CASSFPDRGQYF
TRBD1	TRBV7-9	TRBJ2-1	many	TGTGCCAGCAGCTTAGCGCCGGGACAGGGCTTCTATGAGCAGTTCTTC	CASSLAPGQGFYEQFF
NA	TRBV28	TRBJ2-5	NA	TGTGCCAGCAGTTTAGCGGACCAAGAGACCCAGTACTTC	CASSLADQETQYF
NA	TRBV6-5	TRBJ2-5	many	TGTGCCAGCAGTTATCGGCAGGCTAGCAGGGGTGAGACCCAGTACTTC	CASSYRQASRGETQYF
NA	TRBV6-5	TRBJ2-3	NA	TGTGCCAGCAGCCGAACCGGGATGAATACAGATACGCAGTATTTT	CASSRTGMNTDTQYF
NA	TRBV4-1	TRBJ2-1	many	TGCGCCAGCAGCCAATTAGCGTTGGTAAGGGAGGATGAGCAGTTCTTC	CASSQLALVREDEQFF
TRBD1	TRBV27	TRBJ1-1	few	TGTGCCAGCAGTTTACACACAGGGGGCACTGAAGCTTTCTTT	CASSLHTGGTEAFF
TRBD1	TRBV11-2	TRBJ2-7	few	TGTGCCAGCAGCTTAGCAGGGGGTTCGGGCGAGCAGTACTTC	CASSLAGGSGEQYF
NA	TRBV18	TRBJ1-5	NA	TGTGCCAGCTCACGGGGGTCCGAGCAGCCCCAGCATTTT	CASSRGSEQPQHF
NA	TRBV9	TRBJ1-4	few	TGTGCCAGCAGCGTAGGGCCTGCAACTAATGAAAAACTGTTTTTT	CASSVGPATNEKLFF